This record concerns one TCR beta chain sequence. One end of the junction does not line up with germline, which may come from a read error. This record comes from a study of T cell responses to AZD1222 COVID-19 vaccine. The length of the CDR3 is 19 residues. CDR1 MRHNA and CDR2 SNTAGT come from the germline V gene. This table comes from immunoSEQ multiplex PCR, and its TCRdb copy is limited to in-frame clones, with some not included. Altogether 150,000 or so clones are present, around 90% being singletons, with the ten largest covering 1.4%. This material consisted of peripheral blood, taken on day 0 of AZD1222 vaccination. The chain has TRBV6-4 and TRBJ2-6, with D perhaps matching TRBD1 or TRBD2 (7 bases each). This TCR was sampled from an adult in good health. This CDR3 reads CVSSDHYRGLRSGANVLTF. In DNA, the CDR3 is TGTGTCAGCAGTGACCACTACAGGGGACTAAGGTCTGGGGCCAACGTCCTGACTTTC.